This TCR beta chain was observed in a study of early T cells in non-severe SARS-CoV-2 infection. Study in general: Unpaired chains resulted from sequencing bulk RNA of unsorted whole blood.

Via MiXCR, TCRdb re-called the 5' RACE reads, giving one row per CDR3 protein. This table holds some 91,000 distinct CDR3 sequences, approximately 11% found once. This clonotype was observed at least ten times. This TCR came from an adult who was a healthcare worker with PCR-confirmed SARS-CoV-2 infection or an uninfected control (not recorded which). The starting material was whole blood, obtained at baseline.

The CDR3 reads CSARDPGQAYTEAFF. The DNA for the CDR3 is TGCAGTGCTAGAGATCCGGGTCAGGCCTACACTGAAGCTTTCTTT. The J gene is TRBJ1-1, the V gene TRBV20-1, with D hard to call. The V end lost 0 bases, the J end lost 3 bases, and 14 bases lay between the germline ends. Germline V gene data show CDR1 as DFQATT and CDR2 as SNEGSKA (reference sequence). The CDR3 has 15 amino acids.